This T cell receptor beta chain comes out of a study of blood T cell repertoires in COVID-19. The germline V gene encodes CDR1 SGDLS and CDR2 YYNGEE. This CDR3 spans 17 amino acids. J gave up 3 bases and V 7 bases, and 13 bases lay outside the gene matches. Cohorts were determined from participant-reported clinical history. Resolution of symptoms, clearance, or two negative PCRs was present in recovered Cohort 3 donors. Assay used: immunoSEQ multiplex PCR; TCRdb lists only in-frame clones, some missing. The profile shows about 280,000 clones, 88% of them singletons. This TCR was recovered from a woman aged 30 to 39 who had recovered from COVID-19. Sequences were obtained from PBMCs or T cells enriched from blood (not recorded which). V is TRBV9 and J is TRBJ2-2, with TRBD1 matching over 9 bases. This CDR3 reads CASSQGASSYYTGELFF. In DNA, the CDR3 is TGTGCCAGCTCACAGGGGGCGTCTAGTTATTACACCGGGGAGCTGTTTTTT.